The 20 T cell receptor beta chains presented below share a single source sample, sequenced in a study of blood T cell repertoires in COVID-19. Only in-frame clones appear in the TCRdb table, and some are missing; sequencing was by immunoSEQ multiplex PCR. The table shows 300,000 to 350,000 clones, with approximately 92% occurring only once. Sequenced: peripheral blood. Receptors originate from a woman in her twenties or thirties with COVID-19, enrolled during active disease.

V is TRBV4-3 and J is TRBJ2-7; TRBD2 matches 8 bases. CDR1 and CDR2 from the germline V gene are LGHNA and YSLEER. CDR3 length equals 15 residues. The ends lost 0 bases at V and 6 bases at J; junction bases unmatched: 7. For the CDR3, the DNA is TGCGCCAGCAGCCAAGATGCCAGGGGACTAGGCGAGCAGTACTTC. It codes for CASSQDARGLGEQYF.

For the CDR3, the DNA is TGTGCCTGGAGGGTGCGGCGCGGGAGTTTCGCCGGGGAGCTGTTTTTT. This codes for CAWRVRRGSFAGELFF. The chain has TRBV30 and TRBJ2-2; 7 nucleotides agree with TRBD2. Germline V gives CDR1 GTSNPN, CDR2 SVGIG (reference sequence). The CDR3 runs 16 residues. Losses at the gene ends were 3 bases for V and 6 bases for J; bases not matched to a gene: 13.

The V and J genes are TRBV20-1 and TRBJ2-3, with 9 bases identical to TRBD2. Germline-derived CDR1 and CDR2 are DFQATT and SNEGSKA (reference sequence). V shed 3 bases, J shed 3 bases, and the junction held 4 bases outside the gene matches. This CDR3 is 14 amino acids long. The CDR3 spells CSASPGLATDTQYF. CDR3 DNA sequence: TGCAGTGCTAGTCCGGGACTAGCAACAGATACGCAGTATTTT.

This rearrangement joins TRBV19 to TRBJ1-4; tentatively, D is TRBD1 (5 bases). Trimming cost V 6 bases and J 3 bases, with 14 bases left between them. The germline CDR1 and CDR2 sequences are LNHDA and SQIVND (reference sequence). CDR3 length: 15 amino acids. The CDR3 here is CASSLGPGSNEKLFF. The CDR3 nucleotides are TGTGCCAGTAGCCTGGGCCCAGGGTCTAATGAAAAACTGTTTTTT.

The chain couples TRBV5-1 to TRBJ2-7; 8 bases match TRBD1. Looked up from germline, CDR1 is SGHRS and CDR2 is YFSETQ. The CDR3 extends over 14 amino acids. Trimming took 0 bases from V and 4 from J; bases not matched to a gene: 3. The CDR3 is CASSLEQGGYEQYF. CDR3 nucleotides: TGCGCCAGCAGCTTGGAACAGGGGGGTTACGAGCAGTACTTC.

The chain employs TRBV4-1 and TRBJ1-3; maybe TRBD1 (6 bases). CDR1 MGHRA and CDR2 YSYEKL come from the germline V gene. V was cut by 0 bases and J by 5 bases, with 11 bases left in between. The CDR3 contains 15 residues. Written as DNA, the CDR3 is TGCGCCAGCAGCCAAGACCCAGGGGCAAGAAACACCATATATTTT. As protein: CASSQDPGARNTIYF.

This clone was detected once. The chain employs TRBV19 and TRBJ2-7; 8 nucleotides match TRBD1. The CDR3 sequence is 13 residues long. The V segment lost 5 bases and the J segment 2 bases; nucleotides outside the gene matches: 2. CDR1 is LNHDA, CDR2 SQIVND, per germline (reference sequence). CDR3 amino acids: CASSSTGAYEQYF. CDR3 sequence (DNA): TGTGCCAGTAGTTCGACAGGGGCCTACGAGCAGTACTTC.

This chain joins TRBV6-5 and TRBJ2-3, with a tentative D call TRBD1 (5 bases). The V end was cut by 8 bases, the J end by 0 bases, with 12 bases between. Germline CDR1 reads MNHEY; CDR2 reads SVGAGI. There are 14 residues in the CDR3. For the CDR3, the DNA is TGTGCCAGCCAGACAGCCCCTAGCACAGATACGCAGTATTTT. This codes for CASQTAPSTDTQYF.

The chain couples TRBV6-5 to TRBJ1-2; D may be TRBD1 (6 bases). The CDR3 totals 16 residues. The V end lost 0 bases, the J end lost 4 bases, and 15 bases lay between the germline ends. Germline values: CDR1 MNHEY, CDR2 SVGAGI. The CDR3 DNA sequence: TGTGCCAGCAGTTACTCCGCAGGGGATAAGGGCTATGGCTACACCTTC. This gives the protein CASSYSAGDKGYGYTF.

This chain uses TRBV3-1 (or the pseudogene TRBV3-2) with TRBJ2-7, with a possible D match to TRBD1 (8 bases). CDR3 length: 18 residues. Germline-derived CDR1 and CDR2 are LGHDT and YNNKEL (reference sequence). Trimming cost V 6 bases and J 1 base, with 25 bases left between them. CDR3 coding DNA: TGTGCCAGCAGTCAAAGACAGGGGAGGGGGCTACGATCCTACGAGCAGTACTTC. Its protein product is CASSQRQGRGLRSYEQYF.

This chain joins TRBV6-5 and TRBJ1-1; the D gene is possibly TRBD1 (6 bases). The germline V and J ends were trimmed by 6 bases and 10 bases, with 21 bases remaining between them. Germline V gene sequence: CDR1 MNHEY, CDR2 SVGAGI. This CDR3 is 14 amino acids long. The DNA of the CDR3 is TGTGCCAGCAGACGACAGGACTCATCGAGGGGAGCTTTCTTT. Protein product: CASRRQDSSRGAFF.

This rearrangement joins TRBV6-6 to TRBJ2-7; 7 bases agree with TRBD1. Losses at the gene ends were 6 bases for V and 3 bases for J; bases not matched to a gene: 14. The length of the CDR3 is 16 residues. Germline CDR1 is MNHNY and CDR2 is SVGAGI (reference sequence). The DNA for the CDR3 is TGTGCCAGCAGCAGATCAACCGGGACAGCCTTCTACGAGCAGTACTTC. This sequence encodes CASSRSTGTAFYEQYF.

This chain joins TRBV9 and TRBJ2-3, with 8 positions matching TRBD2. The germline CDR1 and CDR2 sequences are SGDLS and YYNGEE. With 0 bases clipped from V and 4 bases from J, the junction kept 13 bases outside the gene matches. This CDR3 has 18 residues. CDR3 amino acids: CASSVGISGIKRADTQYF. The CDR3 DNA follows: TGTGCCAGCAGCGTAGGTATTAGCGGGATTAAAAGGGCAGATACGCAGTATTTT.

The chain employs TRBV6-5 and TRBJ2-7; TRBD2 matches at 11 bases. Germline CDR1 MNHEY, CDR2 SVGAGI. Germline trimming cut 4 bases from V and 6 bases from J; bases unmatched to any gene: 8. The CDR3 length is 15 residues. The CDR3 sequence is CASSSIAGGPLEQYF. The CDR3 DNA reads TGTGCCAGCAGTTCTATAGCGGGAGGGCCGCTCGAGCAGTACTTC.

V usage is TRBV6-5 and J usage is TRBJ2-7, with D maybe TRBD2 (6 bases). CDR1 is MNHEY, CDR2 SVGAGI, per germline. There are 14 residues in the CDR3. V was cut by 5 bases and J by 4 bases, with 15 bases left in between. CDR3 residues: CASSPRGSAYEQYF. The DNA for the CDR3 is TGTGCCAGCAGTCCCCGGGGGAGCGCTTACGAGCAGTACTTC.

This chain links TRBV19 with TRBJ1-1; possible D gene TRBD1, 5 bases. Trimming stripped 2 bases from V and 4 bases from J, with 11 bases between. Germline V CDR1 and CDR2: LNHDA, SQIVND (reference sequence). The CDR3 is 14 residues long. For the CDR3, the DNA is TGTGCCAGTAGTATAAGCACAAGGGGCACTGAAGCTTTCTTT. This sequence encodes CASSISTRGTEAFF. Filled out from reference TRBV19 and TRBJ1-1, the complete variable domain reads DGGITQSPKYLFRKEGQNVTLSCEQNLNHDAMYWYRQDPGQGLRLIYYSQIVNDFQKGDIAEGYSVSREKKESFPLTVTSAQKNPTAFYLCASSISTRGTEAFFGQGTRLTVV.

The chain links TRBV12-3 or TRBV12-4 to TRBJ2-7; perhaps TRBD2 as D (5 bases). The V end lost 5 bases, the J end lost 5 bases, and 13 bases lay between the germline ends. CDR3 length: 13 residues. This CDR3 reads CASSGGRVDEQYF. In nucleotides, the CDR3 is TGTGCCAGCAGTGGAGGTAGGGTCGACGAGCAGTACTTC.

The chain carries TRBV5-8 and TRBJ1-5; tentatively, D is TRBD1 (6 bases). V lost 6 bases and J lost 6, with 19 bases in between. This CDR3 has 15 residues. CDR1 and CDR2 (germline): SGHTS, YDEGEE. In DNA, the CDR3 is TGTGCCAGCACCCTGGGAATACAGGGTAGTCAGCCCCAGCATTTT. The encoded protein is CASTLGIQGSQPQHF.

CDR3 sequence: CASSDKRHTEAFF. CDR3 nucleotides: TGTGCCAGCAGTGACAAGAGGCACACTGAAGCTTTCTTT. J is TRBJ1-1 and V is TRBV6-4, with unresolved D. The V gene lost 2 bases and the J gene lost 3 bases, with 7 bases spanning the gap. Germline CDR1 reads MRHNA; CDR2 reads SNTAGT. The CDR3 length is 13 residues.

The CDR3 here is CASSLGAVFDTIYF. In DNA, the CDR3 is TGTGCCAGCAGCTTAGGAGCGGTTTTCGACACCATATATTTT. The chain uses TRBV11-3 and TRBJ1-3; no firm D call. CDR3 length equals 14 residues. Germline CDR1 is SGHNT and CDR2 is YENEEA. V was shortened by 1 base and J by 8 bases, with 12 bases between the two germline ends.